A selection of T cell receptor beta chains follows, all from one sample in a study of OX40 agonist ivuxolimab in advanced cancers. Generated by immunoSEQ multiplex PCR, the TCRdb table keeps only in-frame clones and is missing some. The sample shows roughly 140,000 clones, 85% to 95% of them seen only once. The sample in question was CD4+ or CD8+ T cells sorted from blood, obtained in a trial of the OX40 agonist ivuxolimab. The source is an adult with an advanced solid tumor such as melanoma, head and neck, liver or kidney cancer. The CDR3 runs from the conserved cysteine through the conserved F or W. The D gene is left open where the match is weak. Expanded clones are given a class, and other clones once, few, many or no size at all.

CDR3: CASSPTGGNQPQHF; DNA: TGTGCCAGCAGCCCGACGGGGGGCAATCAGCCCCAGCATTTT; V: TRBV7-9; J: TRBJ1-5; length: 14; size: .; D: .
CDR3: CASGPDGTQYF; DNA: TGTGCTAGTGGCCCCGATGGGACCCAGTACTTC; V: TRBV12-5; J: TRBJ2-5; length: 11; size: .; D: .
CDR3: CASRPRTGVVYGYTF; DNA: TGTGCCAGCAGACCGCGGACAGGGGTTGTCTATGGCTACACCTTC; V: TRBV27; J: TRBJ1-2; length: 15; size: .; D: TRBD1
CDR3: CASRPSTGVTGELFF; DNA: TGTGCCAGCAGACCATCAACGGGGGTTACCGGGGAGCTGTTTTTT; V: TRBV7-2; J: TRBJ2-2; length: 15; size: once; D: .
CDR3: CASSEAWEVSGNTIYF; DNA: TGTGCCAGCAGTGAAGCATGGGAAGTATCTGGAAACACCATATATTTT; V: TRBV6-1; J: TRBJ1-3; length: 16; size: .; D: .
CDR3: CASSLKGDMNTEAFF; DNA: TGCGCCAGCAGCTTGAAGGGCGACATGAACACTGAAGCTTTCTTT; V: TRBV5-1; J: TRBJ1-1; length: 15; size: .; D: .
CDR3: CASSVAGQPSYEQYF; DNA: TGTGCCAGCAGCGTAGCGGGACAGCCCTCCTACGAGCAGTACTTC; V: TRBV9; J: TRBJ2-7; length: 15; size: .; D: TRBD1
CDR3: CASSRLAASNEQFF; DNA: TGTGCCAGCAGTCGGCTAGCAGCCTCCAATGAGCAGTTCTTC; V: TRBV2; J: TRBJ2-1; length: 14; size: .; D: .
CDR3: CASSPMRGGVYTQYF; DNA: TGTGCCAGCAGCCCCATGCGGGGGGGCGTCTATACGCAGTATTTT; V: TRBV7-8; J: TRBJ2-3; length: 15; size: .; D: TRBD2
CDR3: CASKDRVNYGYTF; DNA: TGTGCCAGCAAGGACAGGGTAAACTATGGCTACACCTTC; V: TRBV7-2; J: TRBJ1-2; length: 13; size: .; D: TRBD1
CDR3: CASSVSGPATDTQYF; DNA: TGCGCCAGCAGCGTTAGCGGACCAGCCACAGATACGCAGTATTTT; V: TRBV5-1; J: TRBJ2-3; length: 15; size: .; D: .
CDR3: CASSLYRNSDSGANVLTF; DNA: TGTGCCAGCAGCTTATATCGAAACAGCGACTCTGGGGCCAACGTCCTGACTTTC; V: TRBV11-2; J: TRBJ2-6; length: 18; size: .; D: .
CDR3: CSGAGTGTYNEQFF; DNA: TGCAGCGGCGCCGGGACAGGGACGTACAATGAGCAGTTCTTC; V: TRBV29-1; J: TRBJ2-1; length: 14; size: .; D: TRBD1
CDR3: CASYPPGQGYTGELFF; DNA: TGTGCCAGCTACCCGCCGGGACAGGGATACACCGGGGAGCTGTTTTTT; V: TRBV19; J: TRBJ2-2; length: 16; size: .; D: TRBD1
CDR3: CASSSLGLAASYEQYF; DNA: TGTGCCAGCAGCTCGTTAGGACTAGCGGCCTCCTACGAGCAGTACTTC; V: TRBV9; J: TRBJ2-7; length: 16; size: .; D: TRBD2
CDR3: CASSLDGGSYTF; DNA: TGCGCCAGCAGCTTGGATGGCGGGTCCTACACCTTC; V: TRBV5-1; J: TRBJ1-2; length: 12; size: few; D: .
CDR3: CAWSTLRGRNTEAFF; DNA: TGTGCCTGGAGTACCCTTAGGGGTCGGAACACTGAAGCTTTCTTT; V: TRBV30; J: TRBJ1-1; length: 15; size: .; D: .
CDR3: CASSDLIDRGTFF; DNA: TGTGCCAGCAGTGACTTGATTGATAGGGGAACTTTCTTT; V: TRBV6-4; J: TRBJ1-1; length: 13; size: few; D: .
CDR3: CASRPQGTAGNTIYF; DNA: TGTGCCAGCAGACCACAGGGGACGGCAGGAAACACCATATATTTT; V: TRBV27; J: TRBJ1-3; length: 15; size: .; D: TRBD1
CDR3: CASSSGPTNEKLFF; DNA: TGTGCCAGCAGCTCCGGACCAACTAATGAAAAACTGTTTTTT; V: TRBV5-4; J: TRBJ1-4; length: 14; size: few; D: .
CDR3: CASSPGQGFYEQYF; DNA: TGTGCCAGCAGCCCTGGACAGGGGTTCTACGAGCAGTACTTC; V: TRBV7-7; J: TRBJ2-7; length: 14; size: .; D: TRBD1
CDR3: CASSFRAAPRGELFF; DNA: TGTGCCAGCAGTTTTCGGGCGGCCCCCCGAGGGGAGCTGTTTTTT; V: TRBV27; J: TRBJ2-2; length: 15; size: .; D: .
CDR3: CASSQHTGELFF; DNA: TGCGCCAGCAGCCAGCACACCGGGGAGCTGTTTTTT; V: TRBV4-1; J: TRBJ2-2; length: 12; size: .; D: .
CDR3: CASTFLWPTANYGYTF; DNA: TGTGCCAGCACCTTTCTCTGGCCGACAGCTAACTATGGCTACACCTTC; V: TRBV5-6; J: TRBJ1-2; length: 16; size: .; D: .
CDR3: CASRPGTSGNHEQYF; DNA: TGTGCCAGCAGGCCCGGGACTAGCGGGAACCACGAGCAGTACTTC; V: TRBV27; J: TRBJ2-7; length: 15; size: .; D: TRBD2
CDR3: CAWSGVGGYQPQHF; DNA: TGTGCCTGGAGTGGGGTAGGAGGGTATCAGCCCCAGCATTTT; V: TRBV30; J: TRBJ1-5; length: 14; size: .; D: .
CDR3: CASTLQGSTYEQYF; DNA: TGTGCCAGCACCTTACAAGGAAGCACCTACGAGCAGTACTTC; V: TRBV5-6; J: TRBJ2-7; length: 14; size: .; D: .
CDR3: CASSPGTFSGYTF; DNA: TGCGCCAGCAGCCCCGGGACTTTCAGTGGCTACACCTTC; V: TRBV4-3; J: TRBJ1-2; length: 13; size: .; D: .
CDR3: CASSFRGRGGEQYF; DNA: TGTGCCAGCAGCTTTCGCGGGCGAGGTGGGGAGCAGTACTTC; V: TRBV5-4; J: TRBJ2-7; length: 14; size: .; D: .
CDR3: CASSRGGEQYF; DNA: TGTGCCAGCAGCCGGGGCGGCGAGCAGTATTTT; V: TRBV7-3; J: TRBJ2-3; length: 11; size: .; D: .
CDR3: CASRRQGLNTEAFF; DNA: TGCGCCAGCAGACGACAGGGGTTAAACACTGAAGCTTTCTTT; V: TRBV5-1; J: TRBJ1-1; length: 14; size: .; D: TRBD1
CDR3: CASSVGTPSHNEQFF; DNA: TGTGCCAGCAGCGTGGGAACTCCTAGCCACAATGAGCAGTTCTTC; V: TRBV5-4; J: TRBJ2-1; length: 15; size: .; D: .
CDR3: CASRGFGAGEQFF; DNA: TGTGCCAGCAGAGGCTTCGGGGCGGGTGAGCAGTTCTTC; V: TRBV9; J: TRBJ2-1; length: 13; size: .; D: .
CDR3: CASSPIKGISNQPQHF; DNA: TGTGCCAGTAGCCCCATCAAGGGTATAAGCAATCAGCCCCAGCATTTT; V: TRBV19; J: TRBJ1-5; length: 16; size: .; D: .
CDR3: CASSPTGDQPQHF; DNA: TGTGCCAGCTCGCCTACAGGGGATCAGCCCCAGCATTTT; V: TRBV18; J: TRBJ1-5; length: 13; size: .; D: TRBD1
CDR3: CASSLSRGGETQYF; DNA: TGTGCCAGCAGCTTGAGCAGGGGTGGTGAGACCCAGTACTTC; V: TRBV5-6; J: TRBJ2-5; length: 14; size: .; D: .
CDR3: CASSYSLQRTGELFF; DNA: TGTGCCAGCAGTTACTCGTTACAGAGGACCGGGGAGCTGTTTTTT; V: TRBV6-5; J: TRBJ2-2; length: 15; size: .; D: .
CDR3: CASSPPVTGAYEQYF; DNA: TGTGCCAGCTCACCACCAGTAACAGGGGCCTACGAGCAGTACTTC; V: TRBV18; J: TRBJ2-7; length: 15; size: .; D: TRBD1
CDR3: CASSFSKSEAFF; DNA: TGTGCCAGCAGTTTCAGTAAATCCGAAGCTTTCTTT; V: TRBV28; J: TRBJ1-1; length: 12; size: .; D: .
CDR3: CASSPWGTSGSEETQYF; DNA: TGTGCCAGTAGCCCCTGGGGGACTAGCGGGAGTGAGGAGACCCAGTACTTC; V: TRBV19; J: TRBJ2-5; length: 17; size: .; D: TRBD2